This T cell receptor beta chain was observed in a study of control samples from healthy donors and cancer patients. The CDR3 runs 16 residues. CDR1 and CDR2 (germline): SGHTA, FQGNSA. Trimming stripped 2 bases from V and 3 bases from J, with 13 bases between. Produced via immunoSEQ multiplex PCR; TCRdb's table is partial and in-frame only. There are 150,000 to 200,000 clones in the sample; approximately 94% occur only once, and around 1.3% lies in the top ten. The sequence was obtained from a woman aged 18-29 years in good health. The chain links TRBV7-2 to TRBJ2-2; TRBD1 is a possible D gene (6 bases). Material: blood. As DNA, the CDR3 is TGTGCCAGCAGCTTACGCACAGGGAGTCACACCGGGGAGCTGTTTTTT. This gives the protein CASSLRTGSHTGELFF.